This T cell receptor beta chain derives from a study of T cells in Graves' hyperthyroidism and ophthalmopathy. Using more than 7.5 ml of fresh peripheral blood, PBMCs were prepared. This clonotype was counted many times. Antigen unknown. Using RNA transcripts as the source, TCR beta CDR3 regions were amplified. The HTBI primer set was used in a first-round RT-PCR of the TCR CDR3. From the multiplex PCR reads, TCRdb called clonotypes with MiXCR, one entry per CDR3 protein. The table lists approximately 370,000 distinct CDR3 sequences, roughly a sixth of them singletons. General observations from the study: From stable hyperthyroidism, ophthalmopathy was separated by a 13 V-J model.

This CDR3 comprises 14 residues. V lost 8 bases, J lost 5 bases, and 11 bases stayed unmatched. The rearrangement joins TRBV12-3 or TRBV12-4 to TRBJ2-5, with 7 bases matching TRBD2. Sequencing was performed on blood. This sequence originates from a woman younger than 45 with Graves' hyperthyroidism that later progressed to Graves' ophthalmopathy. CDR3 region: CASGISGETETQYF. Here the CDR3 DNA reads TGTGCCAGCGGCATAAGCGGGGAGACCGAGACCCAGTACTTC.